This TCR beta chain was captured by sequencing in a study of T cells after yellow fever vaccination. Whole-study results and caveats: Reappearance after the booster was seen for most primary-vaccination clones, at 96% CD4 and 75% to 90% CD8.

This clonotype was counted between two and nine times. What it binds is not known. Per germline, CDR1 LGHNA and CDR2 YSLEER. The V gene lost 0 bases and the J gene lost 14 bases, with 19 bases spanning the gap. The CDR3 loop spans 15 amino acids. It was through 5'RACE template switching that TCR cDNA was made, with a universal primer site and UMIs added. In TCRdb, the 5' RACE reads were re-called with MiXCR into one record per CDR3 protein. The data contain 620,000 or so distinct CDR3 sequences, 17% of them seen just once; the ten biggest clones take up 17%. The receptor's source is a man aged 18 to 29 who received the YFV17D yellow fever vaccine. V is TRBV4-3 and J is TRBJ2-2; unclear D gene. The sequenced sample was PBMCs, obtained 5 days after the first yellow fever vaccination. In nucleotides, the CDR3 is TGCGCCAGCAGCCAAGATAGGGTACGAGTCCCTCACCTGTTTTTT. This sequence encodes CASSQDRVRVPHLFF.